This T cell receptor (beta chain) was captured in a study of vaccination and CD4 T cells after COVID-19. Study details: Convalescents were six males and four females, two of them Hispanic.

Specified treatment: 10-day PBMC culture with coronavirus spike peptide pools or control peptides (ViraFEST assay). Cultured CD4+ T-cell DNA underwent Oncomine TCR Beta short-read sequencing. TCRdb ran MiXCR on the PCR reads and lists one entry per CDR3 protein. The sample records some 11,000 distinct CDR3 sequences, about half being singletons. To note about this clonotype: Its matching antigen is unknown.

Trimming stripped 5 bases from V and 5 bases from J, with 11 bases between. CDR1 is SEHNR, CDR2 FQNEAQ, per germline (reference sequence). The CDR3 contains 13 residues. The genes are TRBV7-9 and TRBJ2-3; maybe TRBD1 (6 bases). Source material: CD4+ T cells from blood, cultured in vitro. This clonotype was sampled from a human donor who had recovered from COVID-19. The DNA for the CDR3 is TGTGCCAGCAGCCCACAGGGTAAAGATACGCAGTATTTT. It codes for CASSPQGKDTQYF.